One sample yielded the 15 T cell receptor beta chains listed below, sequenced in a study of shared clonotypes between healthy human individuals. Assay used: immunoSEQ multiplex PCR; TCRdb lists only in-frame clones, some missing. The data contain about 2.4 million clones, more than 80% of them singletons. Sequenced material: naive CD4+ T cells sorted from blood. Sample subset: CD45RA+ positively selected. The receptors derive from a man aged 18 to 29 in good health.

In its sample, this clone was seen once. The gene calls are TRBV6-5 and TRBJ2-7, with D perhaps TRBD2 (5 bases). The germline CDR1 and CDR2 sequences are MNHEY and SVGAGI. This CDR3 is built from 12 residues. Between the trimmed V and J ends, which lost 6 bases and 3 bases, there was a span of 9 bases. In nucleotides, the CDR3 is TGTGCCAGCAGAAACGGGGACTACGAGCAGTACTTC. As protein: CASRNGDYEQYF.

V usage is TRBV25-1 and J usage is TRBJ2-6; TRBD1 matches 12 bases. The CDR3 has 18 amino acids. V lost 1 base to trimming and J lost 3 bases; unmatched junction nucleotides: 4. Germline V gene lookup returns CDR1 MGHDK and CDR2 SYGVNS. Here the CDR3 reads CASSEFGTGGFGANVLTF. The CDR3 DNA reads TGTGCCAGCAGTGAATTCGGGACAGGGGGCTTTGGGGCCAACGTCCTGACTTTC.

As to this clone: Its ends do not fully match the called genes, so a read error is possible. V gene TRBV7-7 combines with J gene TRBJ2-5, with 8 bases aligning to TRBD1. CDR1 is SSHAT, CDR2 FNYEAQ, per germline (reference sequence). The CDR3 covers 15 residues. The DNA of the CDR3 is TGTGCTAGCAGCTTAGCCAGGGGGCAGCAAGAGACCCAGTACTTC. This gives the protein CASSLARGQQETQYF.

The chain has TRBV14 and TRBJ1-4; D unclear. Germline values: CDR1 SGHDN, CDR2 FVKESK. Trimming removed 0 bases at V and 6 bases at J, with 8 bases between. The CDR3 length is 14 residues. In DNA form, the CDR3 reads TGTGCCAGCAGCCAAGATAGGTCTGATGAAAAACTGTTTTTT. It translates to CASSQDRSDEKLFF.

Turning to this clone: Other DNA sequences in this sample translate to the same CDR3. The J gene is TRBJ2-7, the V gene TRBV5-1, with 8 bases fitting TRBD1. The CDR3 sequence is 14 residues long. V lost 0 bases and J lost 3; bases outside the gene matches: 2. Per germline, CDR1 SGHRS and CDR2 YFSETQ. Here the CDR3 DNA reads TGCGCCAGCAGCTTGGCGGACAGGGTCTACGAGCAGTACTTC. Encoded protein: CASSLADRVYEQYF.

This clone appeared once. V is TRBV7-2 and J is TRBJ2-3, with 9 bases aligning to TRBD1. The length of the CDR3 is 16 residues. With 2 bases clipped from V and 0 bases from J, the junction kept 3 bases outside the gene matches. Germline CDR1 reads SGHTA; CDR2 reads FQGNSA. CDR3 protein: CASSLTGTGSTDTQYF. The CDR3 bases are TGTGCCAGCAGCTTAACCGGGACAGGGAGCACAGATACGCAGTATTTT.

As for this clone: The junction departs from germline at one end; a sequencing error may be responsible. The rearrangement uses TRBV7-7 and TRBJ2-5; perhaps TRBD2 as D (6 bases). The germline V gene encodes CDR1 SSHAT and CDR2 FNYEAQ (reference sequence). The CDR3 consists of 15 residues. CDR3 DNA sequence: TGTGCTAGCAGCTTTGGGGGTGGAGGGCAGGAGACCCAGTACTTC. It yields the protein CASSFGGGGQETQYF.

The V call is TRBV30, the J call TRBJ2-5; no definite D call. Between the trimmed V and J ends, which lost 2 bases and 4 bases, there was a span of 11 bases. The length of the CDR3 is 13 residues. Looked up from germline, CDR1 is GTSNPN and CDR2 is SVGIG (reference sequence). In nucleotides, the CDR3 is TGTGCCTGGAGTAAGAAGGTTTCAGAGACCCAGTACTTC. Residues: CAWSKKVSETQYF.

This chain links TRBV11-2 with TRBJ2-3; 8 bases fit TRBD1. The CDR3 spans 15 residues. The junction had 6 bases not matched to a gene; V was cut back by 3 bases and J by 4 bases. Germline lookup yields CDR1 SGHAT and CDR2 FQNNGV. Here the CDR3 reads CASSFPGQGADTQYF. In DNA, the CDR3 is TGTGCCAGCAGCTTTCCAGGACAGGGCGCAGATACGCAGTATTTT.

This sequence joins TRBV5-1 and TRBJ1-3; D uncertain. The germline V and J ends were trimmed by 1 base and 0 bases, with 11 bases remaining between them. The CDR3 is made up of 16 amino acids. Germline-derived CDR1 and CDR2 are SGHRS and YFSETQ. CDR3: CASSLSGVSSGNTIYF. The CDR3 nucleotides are TGCGCCAGCAGCTTGTCAGGTGTCAGCTCTGGAAACACCATATATTTT. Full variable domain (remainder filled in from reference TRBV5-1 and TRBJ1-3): KAGVTQTPRYLIKTRGQQVTLSCSPISGHRSVSWYQQTPGQGLQFLFEYFSETQRNKGNFPGRFSGRQFSNSRSEMNVSTLELGDSALYLCASSLSGVSSGNTIYFGEGSWLTVV.

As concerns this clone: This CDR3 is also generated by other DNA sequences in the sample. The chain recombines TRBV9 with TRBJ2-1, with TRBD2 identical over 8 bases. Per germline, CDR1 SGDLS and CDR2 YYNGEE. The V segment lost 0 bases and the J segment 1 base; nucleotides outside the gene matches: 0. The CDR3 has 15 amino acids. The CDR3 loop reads CASSVGGGSYNEQFF. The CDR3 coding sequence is TGTGCCAGCAGCGTAGGCGGGGGGTCCTACAATGAGCAGTTCTTC. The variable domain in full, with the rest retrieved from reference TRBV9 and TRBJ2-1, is DSGVTQTPKHLITATGQRVTLRCSPRSGDLSVYWYQQSLDQGLQFLIQYYNGEERAKGNILERFSAQQFPDLHSELNLSSLELGDSALYFCASSVGGGSYNEQFFGPGTRLTVL.

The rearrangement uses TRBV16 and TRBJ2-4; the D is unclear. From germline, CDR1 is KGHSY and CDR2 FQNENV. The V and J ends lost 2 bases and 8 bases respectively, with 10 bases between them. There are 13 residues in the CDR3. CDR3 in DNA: TGTGCCAGCAGCCAAGGCATCGGAGACATTCAGTACTTC. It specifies CASSQGIGDIQYF. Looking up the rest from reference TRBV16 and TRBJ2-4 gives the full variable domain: GEEVAQTPKHLVRGEGQKAKLYCAPIKGHSYVFWYQQVLKNEFKFLISFQNENVFDETGMPKERFSAKCLPNSPCSLEIQATKLEDSAVYFCASSQGIGDIQYFGAGTRLSVL.

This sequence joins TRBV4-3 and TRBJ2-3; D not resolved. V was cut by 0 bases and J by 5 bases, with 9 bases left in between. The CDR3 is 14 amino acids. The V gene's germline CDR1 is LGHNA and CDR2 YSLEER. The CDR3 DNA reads TGCGCCAGCAGCCAAGAGGGCAACGGAGATACGCAGTATTTT. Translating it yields CASSQEGNGDTQYF.

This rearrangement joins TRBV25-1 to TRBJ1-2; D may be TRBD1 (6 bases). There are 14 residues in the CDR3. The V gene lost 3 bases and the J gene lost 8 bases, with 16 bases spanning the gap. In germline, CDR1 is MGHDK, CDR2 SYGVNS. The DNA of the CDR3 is TGTGCCAGCAGTGACTCCCGACAGGTCGACGGCTACACCTTC. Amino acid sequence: CASSDSRQVDGYTF.

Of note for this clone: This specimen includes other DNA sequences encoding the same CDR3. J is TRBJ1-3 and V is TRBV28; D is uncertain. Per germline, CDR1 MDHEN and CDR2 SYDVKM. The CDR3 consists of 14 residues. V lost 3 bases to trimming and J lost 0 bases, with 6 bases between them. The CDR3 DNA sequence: TGTGCCAGCAGTTTCCGATCCTCTGGAAACACCATATATTTT. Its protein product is CASSFRSSGNTIYF.